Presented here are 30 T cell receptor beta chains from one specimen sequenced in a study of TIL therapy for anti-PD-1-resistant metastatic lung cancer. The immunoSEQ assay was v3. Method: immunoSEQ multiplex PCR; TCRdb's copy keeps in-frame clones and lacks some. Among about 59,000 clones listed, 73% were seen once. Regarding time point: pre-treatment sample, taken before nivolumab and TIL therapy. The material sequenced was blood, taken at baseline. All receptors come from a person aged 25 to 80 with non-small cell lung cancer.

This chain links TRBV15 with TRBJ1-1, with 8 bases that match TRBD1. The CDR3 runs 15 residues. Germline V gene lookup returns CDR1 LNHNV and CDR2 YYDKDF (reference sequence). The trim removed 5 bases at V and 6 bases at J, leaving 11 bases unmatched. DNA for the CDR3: TGTGCCACCAGCGTCCGGACAGGGCGCAGCGCTGAAGCTTTCTTT. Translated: CATSVRTGRSAEAFF.

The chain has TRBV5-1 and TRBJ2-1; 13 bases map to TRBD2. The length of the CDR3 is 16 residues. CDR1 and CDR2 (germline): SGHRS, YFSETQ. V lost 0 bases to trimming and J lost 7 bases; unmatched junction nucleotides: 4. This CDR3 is CASSLVGGLAGNEQFF. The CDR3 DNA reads TGCGCCAGCAGCTTGGTGGGGGGACTAGCGGGGAATGAGCAGTTCTTC.

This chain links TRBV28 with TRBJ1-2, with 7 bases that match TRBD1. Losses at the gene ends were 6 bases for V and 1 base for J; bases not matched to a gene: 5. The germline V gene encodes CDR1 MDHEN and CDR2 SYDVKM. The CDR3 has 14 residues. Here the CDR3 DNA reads TGTGCCAGCAGACCGGGACAGCATAACTATGGCTACACCTTC. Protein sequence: CASRPGQHNYGYTF.

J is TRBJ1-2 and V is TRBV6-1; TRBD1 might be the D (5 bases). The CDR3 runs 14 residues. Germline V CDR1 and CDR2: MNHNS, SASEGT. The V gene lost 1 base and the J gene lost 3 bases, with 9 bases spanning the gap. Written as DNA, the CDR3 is TGTGCCAGCAGTGAAGGGCAAGGGGACTATGGCTACACCTTC. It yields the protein CASSEGQGDYGYTF.

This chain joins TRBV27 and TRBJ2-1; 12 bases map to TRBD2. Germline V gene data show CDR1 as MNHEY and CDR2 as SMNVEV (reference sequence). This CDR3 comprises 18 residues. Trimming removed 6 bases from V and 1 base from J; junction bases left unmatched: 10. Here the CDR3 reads CASSLRATSGRSYNEQFF. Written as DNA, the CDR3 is TGTGCCAGCAGCCTCCGTGCTACTAGCGGGAGGTCCTACAATGAGCAGTTCTTC.

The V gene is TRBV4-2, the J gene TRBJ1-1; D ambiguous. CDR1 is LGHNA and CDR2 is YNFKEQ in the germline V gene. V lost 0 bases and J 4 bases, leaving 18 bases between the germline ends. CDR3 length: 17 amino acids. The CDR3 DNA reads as TGTGCCAGCAGCCAAGATAGCGGGCGGCGAATGGGCACTGAAGCTTTCTTT. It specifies CASSQDSGRRMGTEAFF.

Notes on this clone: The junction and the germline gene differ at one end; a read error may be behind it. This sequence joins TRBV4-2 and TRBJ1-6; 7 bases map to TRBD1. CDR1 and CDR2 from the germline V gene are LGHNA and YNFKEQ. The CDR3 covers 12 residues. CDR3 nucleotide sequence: TGTGCCAGCAGCCAAGATCGACAGGGAAGGAACTTT. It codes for CASSQDRQGRNF.

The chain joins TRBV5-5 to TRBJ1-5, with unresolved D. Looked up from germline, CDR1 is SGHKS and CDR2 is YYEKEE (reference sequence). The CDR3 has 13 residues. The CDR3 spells CRATGHSNQPQHF. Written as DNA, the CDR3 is TGTAGGGCCACGGGCCATAGCAATCAGCCCCAGCATTTT.

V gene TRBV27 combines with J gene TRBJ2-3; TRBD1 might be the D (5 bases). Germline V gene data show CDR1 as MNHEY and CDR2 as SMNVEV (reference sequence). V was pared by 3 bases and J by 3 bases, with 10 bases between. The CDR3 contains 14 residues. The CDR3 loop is CASSFRRGTDTQYF. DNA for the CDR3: TGTGCCAGCAGTTTCCGTAGGGGTACAGATACGCAGTATTTT.

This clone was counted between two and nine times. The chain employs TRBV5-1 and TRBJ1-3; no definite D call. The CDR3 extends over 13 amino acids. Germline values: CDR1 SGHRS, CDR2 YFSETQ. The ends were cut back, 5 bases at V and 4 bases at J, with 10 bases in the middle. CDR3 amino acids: CASRNLEGNTIYF. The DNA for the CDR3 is TGCGCCAGCAGAAATCTGGAAGGAAACACCATATATTTT.

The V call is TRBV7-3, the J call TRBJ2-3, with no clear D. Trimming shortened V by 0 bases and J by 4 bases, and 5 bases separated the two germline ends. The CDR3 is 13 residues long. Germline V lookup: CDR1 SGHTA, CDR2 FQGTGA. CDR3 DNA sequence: TGTGCCAGCAGCTTAACGAGTCCAGATACGCAGTATTTT. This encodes CASSLTSPDTQYF.

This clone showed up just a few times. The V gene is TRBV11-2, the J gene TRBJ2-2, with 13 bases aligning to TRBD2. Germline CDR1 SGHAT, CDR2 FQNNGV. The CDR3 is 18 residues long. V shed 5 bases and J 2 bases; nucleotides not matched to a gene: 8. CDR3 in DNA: TGTGCCAGCAGCCCCCGACTAGCGGGAGGACGAAACACCGGGGAGCTGTTTTTT. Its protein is CASSPRLAGGRNTGELFF.

Written as DNA, the CDR3 is TGTGCCAGCAGCGCCTCTGGGGGGGCAATCTGGGGAGAGACCCAGTACTTC. It yields the protein CASSASGGAIWGETQYF. The V and J genes are TRBV9 and TRBJ2-5, with D possibly TRBD2 on 7 matching bases. The germline V gene encodes CDR1 SGDLS and CDR2 YYNGEE. Trimming removed 3 bases from V and 4 bases from J, with 22 bases in between. This CDR3 has 17 amino acids.

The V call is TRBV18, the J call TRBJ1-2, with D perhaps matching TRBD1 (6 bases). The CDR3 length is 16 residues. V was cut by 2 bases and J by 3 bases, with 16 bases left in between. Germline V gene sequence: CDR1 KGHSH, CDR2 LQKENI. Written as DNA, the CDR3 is TGTGCCAGCTCACCAAGGTCCAGGGGAACTCACTATGGCTACACCTTC. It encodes CASSPRSRGTHYGYTF.

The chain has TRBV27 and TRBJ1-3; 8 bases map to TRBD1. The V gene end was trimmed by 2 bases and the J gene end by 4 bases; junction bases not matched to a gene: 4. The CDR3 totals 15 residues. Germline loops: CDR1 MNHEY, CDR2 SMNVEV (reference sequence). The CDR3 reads CASSLQGAPGNTIYF. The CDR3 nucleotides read TGTGCCAGCAGTTTACAGGGGGCTCCAGGAAACACCATATATTTT.

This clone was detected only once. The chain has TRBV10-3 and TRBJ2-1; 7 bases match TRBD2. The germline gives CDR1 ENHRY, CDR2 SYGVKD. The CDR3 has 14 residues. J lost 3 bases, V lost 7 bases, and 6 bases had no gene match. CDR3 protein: CAIKMAGDYNEQFF. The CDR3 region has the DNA TGTGCCATCAAAATGGCGGGAGACTACAATGAGCAGTTCTTC.

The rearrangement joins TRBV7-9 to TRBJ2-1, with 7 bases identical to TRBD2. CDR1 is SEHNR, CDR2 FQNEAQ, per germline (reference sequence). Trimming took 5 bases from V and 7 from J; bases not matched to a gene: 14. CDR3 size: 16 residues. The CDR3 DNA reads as TGTGCCAGCAGCCCCGCTCGGAGCGGGGTAAGGAATGAGCAGTTCTTC. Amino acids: CASSPARSGVRNEQFF.

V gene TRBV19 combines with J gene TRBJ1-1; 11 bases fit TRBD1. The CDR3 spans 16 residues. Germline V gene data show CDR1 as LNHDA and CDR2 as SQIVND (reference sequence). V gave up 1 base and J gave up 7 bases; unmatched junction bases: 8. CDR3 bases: TGTGCCAGTAGTATAGGCCCCGGACAGGGGGCGGTTGAAGCTTTCTTT. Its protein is CASSIGPGQGAVEAFF.

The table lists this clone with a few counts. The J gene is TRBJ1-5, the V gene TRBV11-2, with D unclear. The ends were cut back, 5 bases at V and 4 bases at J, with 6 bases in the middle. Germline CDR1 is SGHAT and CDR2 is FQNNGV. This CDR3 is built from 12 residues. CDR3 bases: TGTGCCAGCAGCCATCTGAATCAGCCCCAGCATTTT. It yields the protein CASSHLNQPQHF.

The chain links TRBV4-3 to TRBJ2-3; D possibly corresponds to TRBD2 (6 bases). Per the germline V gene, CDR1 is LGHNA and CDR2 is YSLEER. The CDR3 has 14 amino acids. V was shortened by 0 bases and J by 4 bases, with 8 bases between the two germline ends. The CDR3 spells CASSQEGGSDTQYF. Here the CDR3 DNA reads TGCGCCAGCAGCCAAGAGGGGGGTTCAGATACGCAGTATTTT.

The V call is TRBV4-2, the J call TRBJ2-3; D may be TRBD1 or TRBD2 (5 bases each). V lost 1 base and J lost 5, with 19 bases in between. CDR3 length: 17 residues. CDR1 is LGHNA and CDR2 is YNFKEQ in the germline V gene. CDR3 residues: CASSQGVGQEVGDTQYF. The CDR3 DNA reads TGTGCCAGCAGCCAAGGCGTGGGGCAGGAGGTTGGAGATACGCAGTATTTT.

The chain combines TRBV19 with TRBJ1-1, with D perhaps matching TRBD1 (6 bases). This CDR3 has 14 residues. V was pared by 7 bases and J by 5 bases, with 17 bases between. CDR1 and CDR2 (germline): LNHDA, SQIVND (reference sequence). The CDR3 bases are TGTGCCAGTATTGACAGGCCCAAGGAGACTGAAGCTTTCTTT. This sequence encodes CASIDRPKETEAFF.

The CDR3 sequence is CASSEFGTGVNTEAFF. DNA of the CDR3: TGTGCCAGCAGTGAATTTGGGACAGGCGTTAACACTGAAGCTTTCTTT. The V gene is TRBV2, the J gene TRBJ1-1; 8 nucleotides line up with TRBD1. There are 16 residues in the CDR3. Germline CDR1 and CDR2: SNHLY and FYNNEI. The V gene end was trimmed by 2 bases and the J gene end by 2 bases; junction bases not matched to a gene: 7.

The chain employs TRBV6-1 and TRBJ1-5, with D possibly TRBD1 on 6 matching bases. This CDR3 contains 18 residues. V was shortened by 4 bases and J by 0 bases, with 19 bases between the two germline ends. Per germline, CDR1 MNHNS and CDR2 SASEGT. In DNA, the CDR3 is TGTGCCAGCAGTGGGAAACAGGGAAGTGGAGATAGCAATCAGCCCCAGCATTTT. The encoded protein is CASSGKQGSGDSNQPQHF.

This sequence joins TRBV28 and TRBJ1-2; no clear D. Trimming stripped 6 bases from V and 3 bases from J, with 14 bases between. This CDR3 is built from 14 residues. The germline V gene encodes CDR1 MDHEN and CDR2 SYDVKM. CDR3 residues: CASSPWEGYYGYTF. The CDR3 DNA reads TGTGCCAGCAGCCCCTGGGAGGGCTACTATGGCTACACCTTC.

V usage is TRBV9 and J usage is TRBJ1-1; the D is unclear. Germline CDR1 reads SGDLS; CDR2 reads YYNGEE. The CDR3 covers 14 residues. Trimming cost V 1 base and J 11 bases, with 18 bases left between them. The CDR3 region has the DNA TGTGCCAGCAGCGTAACCCAAATTGGAGGGCCGGCTTTCTTT. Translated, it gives CASSVTQIGGPAFF.

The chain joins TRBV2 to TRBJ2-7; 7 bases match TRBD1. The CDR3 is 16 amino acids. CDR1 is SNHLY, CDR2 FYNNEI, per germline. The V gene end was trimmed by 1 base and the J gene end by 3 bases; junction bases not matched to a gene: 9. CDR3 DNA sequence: TGTGCCAGCAGTGAAGGACCCAGGACAGGAAGCTACGAGCAGTACTTC. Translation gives CASSEGPRTGSYEQYF.

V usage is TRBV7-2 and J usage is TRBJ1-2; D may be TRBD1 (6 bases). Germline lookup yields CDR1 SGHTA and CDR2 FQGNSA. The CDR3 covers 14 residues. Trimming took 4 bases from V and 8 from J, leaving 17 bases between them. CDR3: CASSSWRGAQGYTF. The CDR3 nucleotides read TGTGCCAGCAGCTCTTGGAGGGGGGCGCAAGGCTACACCTTC.

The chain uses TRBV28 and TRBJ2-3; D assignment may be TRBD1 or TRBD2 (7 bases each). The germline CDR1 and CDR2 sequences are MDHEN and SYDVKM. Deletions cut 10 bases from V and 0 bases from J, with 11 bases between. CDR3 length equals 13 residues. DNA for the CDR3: TGTGCCACCCAGGGGGGGAGCACAGATACGCAGTATTTT. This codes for CATQGGSTDTQYF. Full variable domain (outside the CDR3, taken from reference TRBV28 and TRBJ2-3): DVKVTQSSRYLVKRTGEKVFLECVQDMDHENMFWYRQDPGLGLRLIYFSYDVKMKEKGDIPEGYSVSREKKERFSLILESASTNQTSMYLCATQGGSTDTQYFGPGTRLTVL.

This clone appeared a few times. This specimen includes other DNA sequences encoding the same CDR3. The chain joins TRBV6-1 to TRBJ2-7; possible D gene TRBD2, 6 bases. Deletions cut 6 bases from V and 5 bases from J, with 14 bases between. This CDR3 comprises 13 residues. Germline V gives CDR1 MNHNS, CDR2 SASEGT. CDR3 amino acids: CASRRREQDEQYF. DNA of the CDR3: TGTGCCAGCAGGAGGAGGGAGCAAGACGAGCAGTACTTC.